The clone carrying this TCR beta chain was observed at least ten times. The entry originates in a study of T-cell reconstitution after alpha-beta-depleted transplantation in children. Molecular barcoding with unique molecular identifiers was used for the TCRbeta library. TCRdb itself ran the PCR reads through MiXCR, one entry per CDR3 protein. Of around 240,000 distinct CDR3 sequences detected, approximately 9.9% appear once; the ten largest clones hold less than 6%. Trimming took 4 bases from V and 3 from J, leaving 15 bases between them. This CDR3 is 16 amino acids long. Germline loops: CDR1 LGHDT, CDR2 YNNKEL (reference sequence).

The receptor comes from a human donor who donated a stem cell graft to a child with SCID. Specimen: PBMCs from the stem cell graft donor, collected from the stem cell graft. The V and J genes are TRBV3-1 and TRBJ1-4, with unresolved D. The CDR3 spells CASSRSGEGPNEKLFF. DNA for the CDR3: TGTGCCAGCAGCCGAAGTGGGGAAGGGCCTAATGAAAAACTGTTTTTT.